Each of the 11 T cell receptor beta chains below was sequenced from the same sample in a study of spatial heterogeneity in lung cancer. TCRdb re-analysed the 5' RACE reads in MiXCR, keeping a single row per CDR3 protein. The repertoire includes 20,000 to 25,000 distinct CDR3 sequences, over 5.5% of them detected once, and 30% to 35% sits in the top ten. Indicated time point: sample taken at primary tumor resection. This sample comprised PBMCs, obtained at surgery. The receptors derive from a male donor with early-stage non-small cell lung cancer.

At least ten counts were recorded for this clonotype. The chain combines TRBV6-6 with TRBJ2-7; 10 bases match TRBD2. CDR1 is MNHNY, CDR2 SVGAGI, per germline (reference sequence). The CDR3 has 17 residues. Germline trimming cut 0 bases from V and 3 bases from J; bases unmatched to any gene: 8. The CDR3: CASSYSGSGGIYYEQYF. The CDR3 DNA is TGTGCCAGCAGTTACTCGGGTAGCGGGGGGATTTACTACGAGCAGTACTTC.

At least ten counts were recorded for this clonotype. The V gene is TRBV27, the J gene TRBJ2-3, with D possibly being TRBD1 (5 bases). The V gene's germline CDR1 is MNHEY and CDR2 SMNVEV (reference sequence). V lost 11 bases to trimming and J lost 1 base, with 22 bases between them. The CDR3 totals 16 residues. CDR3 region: CARRNTDSTGTDTQYF. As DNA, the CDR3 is TGTGCCCGAAGGAATACCGATTCGACAGGCACAGATACGCAGTATTTT.

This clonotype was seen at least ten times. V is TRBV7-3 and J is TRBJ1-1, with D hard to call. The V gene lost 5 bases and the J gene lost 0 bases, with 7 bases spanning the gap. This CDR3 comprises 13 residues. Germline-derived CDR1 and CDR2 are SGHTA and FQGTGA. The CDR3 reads CASSRSMNTEAFF. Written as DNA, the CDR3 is TGTGCCAGCAGCCGCAGTATGAACACTGAAGCTTTCTTT.

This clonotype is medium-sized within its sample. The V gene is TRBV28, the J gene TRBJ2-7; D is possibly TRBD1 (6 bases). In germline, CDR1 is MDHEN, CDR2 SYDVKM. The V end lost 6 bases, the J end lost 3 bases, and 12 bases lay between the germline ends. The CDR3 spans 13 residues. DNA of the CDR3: TGTGCCAGCAGCCTGGACAGCCTCTACGAGCAGTACTTC. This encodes CASSLDSLYEQYF.

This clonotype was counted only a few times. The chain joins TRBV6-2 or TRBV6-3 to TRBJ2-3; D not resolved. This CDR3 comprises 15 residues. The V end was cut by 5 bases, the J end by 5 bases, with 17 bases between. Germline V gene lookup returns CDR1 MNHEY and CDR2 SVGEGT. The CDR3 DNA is TGTGCCAGCAGTAGGCGAGGTGGACCTCAAGATACGCAGTATTTT. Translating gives CASSRRGGPQDTQYF.

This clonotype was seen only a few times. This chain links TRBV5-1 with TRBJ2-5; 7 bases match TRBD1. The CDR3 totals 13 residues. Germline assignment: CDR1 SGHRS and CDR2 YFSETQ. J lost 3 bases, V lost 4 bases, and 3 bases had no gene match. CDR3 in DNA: TGCGCCAGCAGCCAAGACAGGGAAGAGACCCAGTACTTC. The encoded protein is CASSQDREETQYF.

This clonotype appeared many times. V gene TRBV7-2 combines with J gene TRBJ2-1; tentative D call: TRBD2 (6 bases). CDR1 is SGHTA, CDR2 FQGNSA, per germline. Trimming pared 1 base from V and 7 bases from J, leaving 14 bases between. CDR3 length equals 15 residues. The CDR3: CASSLEAGRGNEQFF. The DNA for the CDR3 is TGTGCCAGCAGCTTAGAGGCGGGGCGGGGTAATGAGCAGTTCTTC.

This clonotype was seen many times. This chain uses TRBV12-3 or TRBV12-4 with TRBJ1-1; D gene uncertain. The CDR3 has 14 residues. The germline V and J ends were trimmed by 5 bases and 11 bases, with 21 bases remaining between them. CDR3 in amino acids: CASSQTANPTGAFF. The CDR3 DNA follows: TGTGCCAGCAGTCAAACAGCAAACCCCACGGGGGCTTTCTTT.

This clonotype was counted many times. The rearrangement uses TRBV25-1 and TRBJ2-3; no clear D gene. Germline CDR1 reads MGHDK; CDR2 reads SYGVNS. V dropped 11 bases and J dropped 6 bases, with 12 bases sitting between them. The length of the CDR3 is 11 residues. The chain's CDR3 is CALPRVDTQYF. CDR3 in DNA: TGTGCCCTCCCCCGGGTGGATACGCAGTATTTT.

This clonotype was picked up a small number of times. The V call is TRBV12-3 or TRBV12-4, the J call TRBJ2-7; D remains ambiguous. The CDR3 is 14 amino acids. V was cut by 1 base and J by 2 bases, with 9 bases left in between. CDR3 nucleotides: TGTGCCAGCAGTTTAGACGGGTACCCCTACGAGCAGTACTTC. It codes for CASSLDGYPYEQYF.

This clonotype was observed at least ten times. The DNA for the CDR3 is TGTGCCAGCAGTTTATCTGAGCGCTACGAGCAGTACTTC. Its protein product is CASSLSERYEQYF. J is TRBJ2-7 and V is TRBV27; D unclear. The CDR3 sequence is 13 residues long. CDR1 is MNHEY, CDR2 SMNVEV, per germline (reference sequence). V dropped 0 bases and J dropped 3 bases, with 6 bases sitting between them.